A selection of T cell receptor beta chains follows, all from one sample in a study of vaccination effects on CD4 cells after COVID-19. The data were produced by immunoSEQ multiplex PCR, yet TCRdb's version contains in-frame clones alone and is incomplete. The table includes tens of thousands of clones, roughly 81% detected once. No antigens are known for them. The sample consisted of CD4+ T cells from PBMCs cultured without peptide, taken after COVID-19 vaccination. The receptors stem from a human donor who received a COVID-19 vaccine. CDR3s include the opening cysteine and the closing phenylalanine or tryptophan. A D gene is named only where the DNA matches it firmly. Size is omitted from some rows. Given values are once, few, many or a class for expanded clones.

clone_size	j_call	v_call	d_call	cdr3_length	cdr3_nt	cdr3_aa
NA	TRBJ2-3	TRBV2	TRBD2	15	TGTGCCAGCAACGGACTAGCGGGGGCGGGAGATACGCAGTATTTT	CASNGLAGAGDTQYF
NA	TRBJ2-5	TRBV24-1	NA	15	TGTGCCACCTCTTCCTCTGAGGCGGCTCAAGAGACCCAGTACTTC	CATSSSEAAQETQYF
few	TRBJ2-5	TRBV11-2	NA	13	TGTGCCAGCAGCGCTAGGGGGCAAGAGACCCAGTACTTC	CASSARGQETQYF
NA	TRBJ1-3	TRBV30	NA	16	TGTGCCTGGAGTCCCCTGGCGGGGCCATCTGGAAACACCATATATTTT	CAWSPLAGPSGNTIYF
NA	TRBJ1-5	TRBV2	TRBD1	13	TGTGCCAGCAGGCAGGGGGCTAATCAGCCCCAGCATTTT	CASRQGANQPQHF
NA	TRBJ2-6	TRBV7-9	NA	13	TGTGCCAGCAGGACATCTGGGGCCAACGTCCTGACTTTC	CASRTSGANVLTF
NA	TRBJ2-3	TRBV4-3	NA	16	TGCGCCAGCAGCCAAGAGTTCGGGCGGTCCACAGATACGCAGTATTTT	CASSQEFGRSTDTQYF
NA	TRBJ1-3	TRBV2	NA	15	TGTGCCAGCAGTGGGGGAACCACCTCTGGAAACACCATATATTTT	CASSGGTTSGNTIYF
NA	TRBJ1-1	TRBV25-1	NA	13	TGTGCCAGCAGGACAGACATGAACACTGAAGCTTTCTTT	CASRTDMNTEAFF
NA	TRBJ2-3	TRBV12-5	NA	16	TGTGCTAGTGGTTCCCGACAGTCCGAACGCACAGATACGCAGTATTTT	CASGSRQSERTDTQYF
NA	TRBJ1-2	TRBV15	NA	16	TGTGCCACCAGCGTCCCCGGGCGTCCAGGCGGCTATGGCTACACCTTC	CATSVPGRPGGYGYTF
NA	TRBJ2-1	TRBV19	NA	14	TGTGCCAGTAGTTCCATCAGGGGTTGGAATGAGCAGTTCTTC	CASSSIRGWNEQFF
NA	TRBJ2-1	TRBV7-3	NA	17	TGTGCCAGCAGCTTAACAGGGGGACACTCGCAGGGCAATGAGCAGTTCTTC	CASSLTGGHSQGNEQFF
few	TRBJ2-1	TRBV6-6	NA	12	TGTGCCAGCAGCCCCCCACCCAATGAGCAGTTCTTC	CASSPPPNEQFF
NA	TRBJ1-3	TRBV28	NA	17	TGTGCCAGCAGTCCCGACAGGCGTCCCTTCTCTGGAAACACCATATATTTT	CASSPDRRPFSGNTIYF
NA	TRBJ2-5	TRBV18	TRBD1	15	TGTGCCAGCTCACCCAACAGGGGGCGCGGAGAGACCCAGTACTTC	CASSPNRGRGETQYF
once	TRBJ2-2	TRBV7-8	NA	19	TGTGCCAGCAGCTTAGGGACCCGGGCCCTACGCTGGGGAGCCGGGGAGCTGTTTTTT	CASSLGTRALRWGAGELFF
NA	TRBJ1-3	TRBV19	NA	15	TGTGCCAGTAGTATTCTGTCGACAGGTGGAAACACCATATATTTT	CASSILSTGGNTIYF
NA	TRBJ1-2	TRBV28	NA	13	TGTGCCAGCATTAGGGGGACCGGCTATGGCTACACCTTC	CASIRGTGYGYTF
NA	TRBJ2-2	TRBV30	NA	16	TGTGCCTGGAGTGTAGGGCGGGGAAGTGGAACCGGGGAGCTGTTTTTT	CAWSVGRGSGTGELFF
NA	TRBJ2-3	TRBV19	NA	20	TGTGCCAGTAGCAAAAGTTGGTATGCGAGAGGGACATCCTACACAGATACGCAGTATTTT	CASSKSWYARGTSYTDTQYF
NA	TRBJ1-6	TRBV6-4	NA	13	TGTGCCAGCAGTGCTATGAGTAATTCACCCCTCCACTTT	CASSAMSNSPLHF
once	TRBJ1-2	TRBV25-1	NA	17	TGTGCCAGCAGTGAATCCTTTAGATTTGACAGCAGGGGTGGCTACACCTTC	CASSESFRFDSRGGYTF
NA	TRBJ1-1	TRBV5-4	NA	11	TGTGCCAGCAGCTCGGACAGTGAAGCTTTCTTT	CASSSDSEAFF
NA	TRBJ1-5	TRBV18	TRBD1	15	TGTGCCAGCTCATCCATGGACAGGGTAAATCAGCCCCAGCATTTT	CASSSMDRVNQPQHF
NA	TRBJ1-1	TRBV7-9	NA	13	TGTGCCAGCAGCCTGACAGGAAACACTGAAGCTTTCTTT	CASSLTGNTEAFF
few	TRBJ1-2	TRBV4-1	NA	14	TGCGCCAGCAGCCAGAATGACAGGCTCTATGGCTACACCTTC	CASSQNDRLYGYTF
few	TRBJ1-1	TRBV10-1	NA	13	TGCGCCAGCAGGGCAAATTTGAACACTGAAGCTTTCTTT	CASRANLNTEAFF
NA	TRBJ2-1	TRBV18	TRBD2	21	TGTGCCAGCTCCCCAAAACCCGGGACTAGCGGGACCTGGAGCTCCTACAATGAGCAGTTCTTC	CASSPKPGTSGTWSSYNEQFF
NA	TRBJ1-2	TRBV5-1	TRBD1	15	TGCGCCAGCAGCGATATAGGGGGCAGTGGCTATGGCTACACCTTC	CASSDIGGSGYGYTF
NA	TRBJ2-2	TRBV3-1/TRBV3-2	NA	15	TGTGCCAGCAGGATTTTTGAGGGGACCACCGGGGAGCTGTTTTTT	CASRIFEGTTGELFF
NA	TRBJ1-1	TRBV9	NA	14	TGTGCCAGCAGCGTAGATGGCCGGAACACTGAAGCTTTCTTT	CASSVDGRNTEAFF
once	TRBJ2-5	TRBV5-1	TRBD2	21	TGCGCCAGCAGCTTGGCCGTCCACACCACCAGTAGCGGGGGGCGACAAGAGACCCAGTACTTC	CASSLAVHTTSSGGRQETQYF
NA	TRBJ2-5	TRBV3-1/TRBV3-2	TRBD1	15	TGTGCCAGCAGCCTTCGGACAGGGGTCGGAGAGACCCAGTACTTC	CASSLRTGVGETQYF
NA	TRBJ1-1	TRBV6-5	NA	16	TGTGCCAGCAGTTACTCGACTAAGGCGGTGAACACTGAAGCTTTCTTT	CASSYSTKAVNTEAFF
NA	TRBJ2-3	TRBV5-1	NA	16	TGCGCCAGCAGTCGGGGTGTGACAATTAGCACAGATACGCAGTATTTT	CASSRGVTISTDTQYF
few	TRBJ2-3	TRBV5-1	NA	14	TGCGCCAGCAGCATCGGGACAATCACAGATACGCAGTATTTT	CASSIGTITDTQYF
NA	TRBJ1-2	TRBV7-8	TRBD1	15	TGTGCCAGCAGCGCGCAGTCAGGGGGCAGCTATGGCTACACCTTC	CASSAQSGGSYGYTF
once	TRBJ1-5	TRBV2	NA	13	TGTGCCAGCAGTGAAGGAATGGAACAGCCCCAGCATTTT	CASSEGMEQPQHF
NA	TRBJ1-2	TRBV9	TRBD1	13	TGTGCCAGCAGTAGACAGGGAAGGGGTGGCTACACCTTC	CASSRQGRGGYTF
NA	TRBJ2-5	TRBV6-6	NA	13	TGTGCCAGCAGTACACAGGGCCCCGCGACCCAGTACTTC	CASSTQGPATQYF
NA	TRBJ2-3	TRBV5-1	NA	13	TGCGCCAGCAGCTTGGGGGAGGTTAATACGCAGTATTTT	CASSLGEVNTQYF
NA	TRBJ2-3	TRBV6-6	NA	16	TGTGCCAGCAGTTACTCGGGCAGAGGCTTGGCGAATACGCAGTATTTT	CASSYSGRGLANTQYF
NA	TRBJ2-1	TRBV18	NA	16	TGTGCCAGCTCACCACCCAGGGGGGACGGGGTCAATGAGCAGTTCTTC	CASSPPRGDGVNEQFF
NA	TRBJ2-5	TRBV7-2	TRBD2	19	TGTGCCAGCAGTCGTTCCCCCTCTTTAGCGGGGGGGCCCTTGGAGACCCAGTACTTC	CASSRSPSLAGGPLETQYF
NA	TRBJ1-1	TRBV5-1	TRBD1	15	TGCGCCAGCAGCCGGGACAGAGCTAGGAACACTGAAGCTTTCTTT	CASSRDRARNTEAFF
NA	TRBJ1-2	TRBV4-3	NA	14	TGCGCCAGCAGCTTTCAAACCGACAGCTATGGCTACACCTTC	CASSFQTDSYGYTF
few	TRBJ1-5	TRBV28	NA	13	TGTGCCAGCATGTGGTATAGCAATCAGCCCCAGCATTTT	CASMWYSNQPQHF
NA	TRBJ1-6	TRBV5-1	NA	14	TGCGCCAGCACTTCAGGGCTTCGCAATTCACCCCTCCACTTT	CASTSGLRNSPLHF
once	TRBJ1-1	TRBV3-1/TRBV3-2	NA	14	TGTGCCAGCAGCCAGGGGGGAGGGGGCACTGAAGCTTTCTTT	CASSQGGGGTEAFF
few	TRBJ2-3	TRBV7-3	TRBD2	16	TGTGCCAGCAGCTTAGGCCTAGCGGGGGCCACAGATACGCAGTATTTT	CASSLGLAGATDTQYF
NA	TRBJ1-5	TRBV18	NA	15	TGTGCCAGCTCACCGGGCAGCCATAGCAATCAGCCCCAGCATTTT	CASSPGSHSNQPQHF
NA	TRBJ2-3	TRBV24-1	TRBD2	15	TGTGCCACCAGTGGCGGGACTAGCGGTACAGATACGCAGTATTTT	CATSGGTSGTDTQYF
NA	TRBJ2-5	TRBV9	NA	14	TGTGCCAGCAGCCCATCCGGGGTCGCCGAGACCCAGTACTTC	CASSPSGVAETQYF
few	TRBJ1-1	TRBV18	NA	13	TGTGCCAGCTCGCGTGGGCTGGGGGAGGAAGCTTTCTTT	CASSRGLGEEAFF